The 23 T cell receptor beta chains reported below all come from one sample, sequenced in a study of T cells in localized non-small cell lung cancer. Sequencing used immunoSEQ multiplex PCR; TCRdb keeps in-frame clones, though not all of them. Here the sample spans approximately 63,000 clones, 70% to 90% being singletons. The starting material was peripheral blood, obtained before any cancer treatment. The receptors originated from a man aged 35-75 years with stage I squamous cell lung carcinoma.

This chain links TRBV5-1 with TRBJ1-1; 7 nucleotides agree with TRBD1. The J segment lost 7 bases and the V segment lost 4 bases, leaving 10 bases of the junction unmatched. CDR3 length equals 14 residues. From germline, CDR1 is SGHRS and CDR2 YFSETQ. CDR3 in amino acids: CASSIDRVGDEAFF. In DNA form, the CDR3 reads TGCGCCAGCAGCATCGACAGGGTGGGGGATGAAGCTTTCTTT. Variable domain in full (rest from reference TRBV5-1 and TRBJ1-1): KAGVTQTPRYLIKTRGQQVTLSCSPISGHRSVSWYQQTPGQGLQFLFEYFSETQRNKGNFPGRFSGRQFSNSRSEMNVSTLELGDSALYLCASSIDRVGDEAFFGQGTRLTVV.

The J gene is TRBJ2-2, the V gene TRBV2, with 8 bases fitting TRBD1. Trimming removed 7 bases from V and 1 base from J; junction bases left unmatched: 2. The CDR3 sequence is 14 residues long. Germline values: CDR1 SNHLY, CDR2 FYNNEI. CDR3 amino acids: CASIGTGNTGELFF. The CDR3 DNA reads as TGTGCCAGCATCGGGACAGGGAACACCGGGGAGCTGTTTTTT. The entire variable domain, with the rest obtained from reference TRBV2 and TRBJ2-2, is as follows: EPEVTQTPSHQVTQMGQEVILRCVPISNHLYFYWYRQILGQKVEFLVSFYNNEISEKSEIFDDQFSVERPDGSNFTLKIRSTKLEDSAMYFCASIGTGNTGELFFGEGSRLTVL.

The chain has TRBV9 and TRBJ2-1; D may match TRBD1 or TRBD2 (5 bases each). The CDR3 is 18 amino acids. The germline CDR1 and CDR2 sequences are SGDLS and YYNGEE. Trimming shortened V by 4 bases and J by 6 bases, and 26 bases separated the two germline ends. CDR3: CASSRRPDPGPGPNEQFF. The CDR3 DNA reads TGTGCCAGCAGCCGAAGACCTGACCCGGGGCCCGGCCCCAATGAGCAGTTCTTC.

The chain combines TRBV15 with TRBJ2-5, with 8 bases identical to TRBD1. Germline assignment: CDR1 LNHNV and CDR2 YYDKDF (reference sequence). Germline trimming cut 1 base from V and 5 bases from J; bases unmatched to any gene: 6. This CDR3 has 15 residues. This CDR3 reads CATSRGQGALETQYF. The CDR3 DNA is TGTGCCACCAGCAGAGGGCAGGGGGCGCTTGAGACCCAGTACTTC.

This sequence joins TRBV4-1 and TRBJ2-7; weak D call: TRBD2 (6 bases). V was pared by 1 base and J by 9 bases, with 13 bases between. The V gene's germline CDR1 is MGHRA and CDR2 YSYEKL. The CDR3 has 13 amino acids. The CDR3 is CASSQVQSGRQYF. The DNA of the CDR3 is TGCGCCAGCAGCCAAGTCCAGTCCGGGAGGCAGTACTTC.

The V call is TRBV5-1, the J call TRBJ2-1, with 8 bases lining up with TRBD2. Per the germline V gene, CDR1 is SGHRS and CDR2 is YFSETQ. V shed 5 bases, J shed 2 bases, and the junction held 3 bases outside the gene matches. The CDR3 is 14 amino acids. The CDR3, as DNA: TGCGCCAGCAGTGCGGGGGGCGCCTACAATGAGCAGTTCTTC. Translation gives CASSAGGAYNEQFF.

The V and J genes are TRBV19 and TRBJ2-2; 11 bases align to TRBD1. The CDR3 has 16 residues. J was trimmed by 5 bases and V by 4 bases; bases with no gene match: 6. Germline V gene data show CDR1 as LNHDA and CDR2 as SQIVND (reference sequence). This CDR3 reads CASSTTGTGGTGELFF. The DNA for the CDR3 is TGTGCCAGTAGTACGACCGGGACAGGGGGGACCGGGGAGCTGTTTTTT.

The rearrangement uses TRBV4-3 and TRBJ2-3; 8 bases agree with TRBD2. V shed 1 base, J shed 4 bases, and the junction held 7 bases outside the gene matches. The CDR3 covers 16 residues. Germline values: CDR1 LGHNA, CDR2 YSLEER. The CDR3 protein is CASSQGAGAWADTQYF. The CDR3 DNA reads as TGCGCCAGCAGCCAAGGAGCGGGAGCGTGGGCAGATACGCAGTATTTT.

The genes are TRBV5-1 and TRBJ1-1; the D gene is possibly TRBD1 (5 bases). Germline lookup yields CDR1 SGHRS and CDR2 YFSETQ. Trimming took off 0 bases at V and 11 bases at J, with 11 bases between the two ends. The CDR3 consists of 12 residues. DNA for the CDR3: TGCGCCAGCAGCTTGGAAAAGGGGAGGGCTTTCTTT. The encoded protein is CASSLEKGRAFF.

The rearrangement uses TRBV28 and TRBJ2-7; 8 bases are a match to TRBD1. J lost 7 bases, V lost 7 bases, and 9 bases had no gene match. The CDR3 runs to 13 residues. The germline V gene encodes CDR1 MDHEN and CDR2 SYDVKM. CDR3 in amino acids: CASTPGQVGEQYF. As DNA, the CDR3 is TGTGCCAGCACGCCGGGACAGGTGGGGGAGCAGTACTTC.

The chain recombines TRBV7-3 with TRBJ2-1, with 7 bases that match TRBD2. The CDR3 totals 16 residues. CDR1 is SGHTA, CDR2 FQGTGA, per germline. The V and J ends lost 5 bases and 2 bases, in that order; junction bases with no gene match: 9. CDR3 nucleotide sequence: TGTGCCAGCAGCCGCGCGAGCGGGACCACCTACAATGAGCAGTTCTTC. Translating it yields CASSRASGTTYNEQFF.

With regard to this clone: A junction end diverges from the germline sequence, so it may reflect a read error. The chain is built from TRBV7-3 and TRBJ2-1; 11 nucleotides agree with TRBD2. CDR1 and CDR2 (germline): SGHTA, FQGTGA. This CDR3 spans 18 amino acids. CDR3 protein: CASSLTSGSAQADDEQFF. CDR3 bases: TGTGCCAGCAGCCTAACTAGCGGGAGCGCCCAAGCGGACGATGAGCAGTTCTTC.

As to this clone: One end of the junction fails to match germline, which may point to a read error. The chain has TRBV7-6 and TRBJ1-5; possibly TRBD1 for D (6 bases). The CDR3 extends over 14 amino acids. Germline CDR1 is SGHVS and CDR2 is FNYEAQ. In DNA form, the CDR3 reads TGTGCCAGCAGCTTACCGGGGGCCAATCGGCCCCAGCATTTT. As protein: CASSLPGANRPQHF.

The chain uses TRBV10-1 and TRBJ2-1; 8 nucleotides line up with TRBD2. Germline CDR1 and CDR2: WNHNN and SYGVQD (reference sequence). V lost 3 bases to trimming and J lost 7 bases; unmatched junction nucleotides: 8. The CDR3 extends over 15 amino acids. CDR3 coding DNA: TGCGCCAGCAGTGATTTAGCGGGAACTGTTAATGAGCAGTTCTTC. Protein sequence: CASSDLAGTVNEQFF.

The chain carries TRBV29-1 and TRBJ2-5; possibly TRBD1 for D (5 bases). The CDR3 covers 12 residues. CDR1 SQVTM and CDR2 ANQGSEA come from the germline V gene. Trimming left V 5 bases short and J 3 bases short, with 10 bases between. CDR3: CSVLQGEETQYF. In nucleotides, the CDR3 is TGCAGCGTTCTCCAGGGTGAAGAGACCCAGTACTTC. The full variable domain, rest sourced from reference TRBV29-1 and TRBJ2-5, is SAVISQKPSRDICQRGTSLTIQCQVDSQVTMMFWYRQQPGQSLTLIATANQGSEATYESGFVIDKFPISRPNLTFSTLTVSNMSPEDSSIYLCSVLQGEETQYFGPGTRLLVL.

This chain connects TRBV5-1 to TRBJ1-2; D may be TRBD1 (5 bases). V was shortened by 4 bases and J by 3 bases, with 16 bases between the two germline ends. This CDR3 is built from 15 residues. Per the germline V gene, CDR1 is SGHRS and CDR2 is YFSETQ. For the CDR3, the DNA is TGCGCCAGCAGCCTCGGGACCTCGATTGACTATGGCTACACCTTC. It encodes CASSLGTSIDYGYTF.

The chain carries TRBV4-2 and TRBJ2-5, with D possibly being TRBD1 (6 bases). The V end lost 1 base, the J end lost 0 bases, and 9 bases lay between the germline ends. Per germline, CDR1 LGHNA and CDR2 YNFKEQ. This CDR3 is 15 amino acids long. The CDR3 DNA reads as TGTGCCAGCAGCCAAGGACAGGCGAACCAAGAGACCCAGTACTTC. It yields the protein CASSQGQANQETQYF.

V usage is TRBV5-6 and J usage is TRBJ2-3, with TRBD2 matching 8 bases. J lost 8 bases, V lost 4 bases, and 12 bases had no gene match. This CDR3 is 15 amino acids long. Per the germline V gene, CDR1 is SGHDT and CDR2 is YYEEEE. The CDR3 is CASSEGLDVGGTQYF. CDR3 DNA: TGTGCCAGCAGCGAGGGACTAGATGTAGGAGGTACGCAGTATTTT.

This clone was seen only once. DNA for the CDR3: TGTGCCTGGAGTAGGACTAGCGGGTGGAAGGACGAGCAGTACTTC. Amino acid sequence: CAWSRTSGWKDEQYF. V is TRBV30 and J is TRBJ2-7; TRBD2 aligns across 11 bases. CDR1 is GTSNPN, CDR2 SVGIG, per germline (reference sequence). The CDR3 has 15 residues. Unmatched junction bases numbered 8, after V lost 2 bases and J lost 5 bases.

The chain uses TRBV29-1 and TRBJ2-5, with D hard to call. CDR1 is SQVTM and CDR2 is ANQGSEA in the germline V gene. Trimming removed 6 bases from V and 0 bases from J, with 14 bases in between. This CDR3 spans 14 amino acids. The DNA of the CDR3 is TGCAGCGTATACCCGGACGGGTACCAAGAGACCCAGTACTTC. It encodes CSVYPDGYQETQYF.

The chain combines TRBV10-3 with TRBJ2-5; D is perhaps TRBD2 (6 bases). The CDR3 has 12 amino acids. The V gene's germline CDR1 is ENHRY and CDR2 SYGVKD. V lost 7 bases to trimming and J lost 0 bases, with 6 bases between them. The CDR3 DNA reads TGTGCCATCACGGGGGACCAAGAGACCCAGTACTTC. Translated: CAITGDQETQYF.

This chain connects TRBV5-1 to TRBJ2-1, with 10 nucleotides matching TRBD1. The ends lost 0 bases at V and 9 bases at J; junction bases unmatched: 6. The V gene's germline CDR1 is SGHRS and CDR2 YFSETQ. The CDR3 totals 15 residues. The CDR3 DNA follows: TGCGCCAGCAGCTTGGGGCGGACAGGGGGAGTTGAGCAGTTCTTC. The encoded protein is CASSLGRTGGVEQFF.

The V call is TRBV2, the J call TRBJ1-2, with a weak D call TRBD1 (6 bases). The CDR3 is 13 amino acids. The V end was cut by 10 bases, the J end by 8 bases, with 20 bases between. CDR1 SNHLY and CDR2 FYNNEI come from the germline V gene. The CDR3 region has the DNA TGTGCCAAAAGGGAAGGGACACCTTGGGGCTACACCTTC. Amino acid sequence: CAKREGTPWGYTF.